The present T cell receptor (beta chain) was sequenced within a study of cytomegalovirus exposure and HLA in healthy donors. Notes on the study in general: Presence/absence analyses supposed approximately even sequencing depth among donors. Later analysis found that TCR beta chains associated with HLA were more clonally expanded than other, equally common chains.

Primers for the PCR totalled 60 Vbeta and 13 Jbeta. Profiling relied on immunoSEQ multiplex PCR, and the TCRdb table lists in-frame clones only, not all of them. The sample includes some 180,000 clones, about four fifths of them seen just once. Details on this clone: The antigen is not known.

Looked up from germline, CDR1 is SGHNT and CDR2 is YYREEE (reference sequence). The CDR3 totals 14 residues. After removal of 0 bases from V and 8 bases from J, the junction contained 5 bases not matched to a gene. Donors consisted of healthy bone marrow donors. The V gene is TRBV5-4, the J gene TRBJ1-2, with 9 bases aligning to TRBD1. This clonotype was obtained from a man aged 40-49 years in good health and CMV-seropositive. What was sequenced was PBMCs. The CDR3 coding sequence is TGTGCCAGCAGCTTGGTACAGGGGGCAGGCGGCTACACCTTC. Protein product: CASSLVQGAGGYTF.